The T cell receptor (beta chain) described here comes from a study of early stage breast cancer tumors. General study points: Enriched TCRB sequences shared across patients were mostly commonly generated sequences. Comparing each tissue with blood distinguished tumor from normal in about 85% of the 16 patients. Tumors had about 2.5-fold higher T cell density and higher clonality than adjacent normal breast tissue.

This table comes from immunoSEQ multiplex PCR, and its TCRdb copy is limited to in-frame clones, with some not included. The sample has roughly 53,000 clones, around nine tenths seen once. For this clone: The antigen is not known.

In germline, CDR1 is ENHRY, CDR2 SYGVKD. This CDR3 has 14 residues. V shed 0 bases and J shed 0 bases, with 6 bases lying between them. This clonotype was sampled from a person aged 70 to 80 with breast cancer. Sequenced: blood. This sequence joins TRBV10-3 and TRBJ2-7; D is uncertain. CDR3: CAISESGGSYEQYF. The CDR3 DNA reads TGTGCCATCAGTGAGTCTGGCGGCTCCTACGAGCAGTACTTC.